This entry lists 3 T cell receptor beta chains sequenced from one sample in a study of blood T cells in healthy people across ages. Primed by a sample-barcoded 5' primer and a J-beta primer mix, a second PCR proceeded for 7 to 11 cycles. MiXCR, run by TCRdb on the 5' RACE reads, gives a single entry per CDR3 protein. The profile shows around 800,000 distinct CDR3 sequences, 46% of them singletons. Sequenced material: blood. The receptor set was obtained from a man aged 80 or over in good health.

The V call is TRBV6-2 or TRBV6-3, the J call TRBJ2-7, with D possibly being TRBD1 or TRBD2 (5 bases each). V was cut by 6 bases and J by 3 bases, with 21 bases left in between. Per germline, CDR1 MNHEY and CDR2 SVGEGT. This CDR3 region has 16 residues. CDR3 DNA sequence: TGTGCCAGCAGACAACCGGGACCGACCCCGGGCTACGAGCAGTACTTC. This codes for CASRQPGPTPGYEQYF.

This rearrangement joins TRBV28 to TRBJ1-2; 9 positions match TRBD1. The CDR3 runs 13 residues. The germline gives CDR1 MDHEN, CDR2 SYDVKM. V dropped 5 bases and J dropped 5; count of bases not matched to a gene: 3. The CDR3 loop is CASSRDRAYGYTF. CDR3 DNA sequence: TGTGCCAGCAGTAGGGACAGGGCGTATGGCTACACCTTC.

The rearrangement links TRBV29-1 to TRBJ2-2; the D is unclear. This CDR3 region has 13 residues. Germline CDR1 is SQVTM and CDR2 is ANQGSEA. The ends were cut back, 0 bases at V and 3 bases at J, with 5 bases in the middle. In DNA, the CDR3 is TGCAGCGTTGAAGATTCAGACACCGGGGAGCTGTTTTTT. Encoded protein: CSVEDSDTGELFF.